These T cell receptor beta chains were read from a single sample in a study of CD8 T cells in ankylosing spondylitis. Each CDR3 protein gets one entry after TCRdb re-called the 5' RACE reads with MiXCR. The repertoire holds about 310,000 distinct CDR3 sequences, with around 21% as singletons. Sequencing input: blood, either unsorted or a sorted T cell fraction (not recorded which). These receptors came from a female donor with ankylosing spondylitis or in good health (not recorded which). CDR3s include the opening cysteine and the closing phenylalanine or tryptophan. D genes are given only for firm matches. For some rows the clone size is stated as once, few or many, or as a class when expanded; others skip it.

>TRBJ2-5|TRBV29-1|-|-
TGCAGCGCCCAGGACGGGGTCGGAGAGACCCAGTACTTC
CSAQDGVGETQYF
>TRBJ2-2|TRBV7-2|-|few
TGTGCCAGCAGCTTAGGGGGGGCGGGAGTCAGCACCGGGGAGCTGTTTTTT
CASSLGGAGVSTGELFF
>TRBJ1-6|TRBV20-1|-|-
TGCAGTGCTCCCGAGGCCAGGGGCGCGAATTCACCCCTCCACTTT
CSAPEARGANSPLHF
>TRBJ2-7|TRBV10-3|-|-
TGTGCCATCAGCTTGACAGGAGGAACCAACGAGCAGTACTTC
CAISLTGGTNEQYF
>TRBJ2-7|TRBV7-2|TRBD2|-
TGTGCCAGCAGCTTGGCTAGCGGGAGGACGGACGAGCAGTACTTC
CASSLASGRTDEQYF
>TRBJ2-7|TRBV20-1|-|few
TGCAGTGCACGACAGTACCTTTCCTACGAGCAGTACTTC
CSARQYLSYEQYF
>TRBJ2-3|TRBV10-1|TRBD2|few
TGCGCCAGCAGAGATAGCGGGAGTGGTGATACGCAGTATTTT
CASRDSGSGDTQYF
>TRBJ2-3|TRBV11-2|-|-
TGTGCCAGCAGCTTAGGTTGGGGAGATACGCAGTATTTT
CASSLGWGDTQYF
>TRBJ2-1|TRBV20-1|-|few
TGCAGTGCTAGCAGGGATATGGATGAGCAGTTCTTC
CSASRDMDEQFF
>TRBJ1-3|TRBV12-3/TRBV12-4|-|-
TGTGCCAGCAGTTTGCCGGTCGGTCGAAACACCATATATTTT
CASSLPVGRNTIYF
>TRBJ2-5|TRBV12-3/TRBV12-4|-|few
TGTGCCAGCAGTTTATCGAGCATACAAGAGACCCAGTACTTC
CASSLSSIQETQYF
>TRBJ2-5|TRBV7-9|-|-
TGTGCCAGCAGCTTTGACGGGGAGTACAGAGAGACCCAGTACTTC
CASSFDGEYRETQYF
>TRBJ1-2|TRBV15|TRBD1|few
TGTGCCACCAGCAGGGGCGGGACAGGGGATCCCTATGGCTACACCTTC
CATSRGGTGDPYGYTF
>TRBJ2-7|TRBV7-9|-|-
TGTGCCAGCAGCTTAAGTACGGGGCGCGCCTACGAGCAGTACTTC
CASSLSTGRAYEQYF
>TRBJ2-1|TRBV20-1|-|many
TGCAGTGCCCACTCGGACAGCCAGCAGTTCTTC
CSAHSDSQQFF
>TRBJ2-1|TRBV9|TRBD2|few
TGTGCCAGCAGCGCCGCGGGAGGACCGACGAGTGAGCAGTTCTTC
CASSAAGGPTSEQFF
>TRBJ2-7|TRBV6-5|-|few
TGTGCCAGCAGTTACTCGTGGGCCTACGAGCAGTACTTC
CASSYSWAYEQYF
>TRBJ2-3|TRBV12-3/TRBV12-4|-|once
TGTACCAGCAGTATTCACTTGACTTCTCCCAGCACAGATACGCAGTATTTT
CTSSIHLTSPSTDTQYF
>TRBJ1-6|TRBV2|TRBD1|once
TGTGCCAGCAGTGAAGGCAGGGGGTTGTCGAATTCACCCCTCCACTTT
CASSEGRGLSNSPLHF
>TRBJ2-7|TRBV7-2|TRBD1|few
TGTGCCAGCAGCTTCCGACAGGGACCCTACGAGCAGTACTTC
CASSFRQGPYEQYF
>TRBJ2-3|TRBV7-2|TRBD1|-
TGTGCCAGCAGCACCGCGACAGGGGGGAGCACAGATACGCAGTATTTT
CASSTATGGSTDTQYF
>TRBJ1-5|TRBV20-1|TRBD1|many
TGCAGTGCTACAATACAGGGGGCTCAGCCCCAGCATTTT
CSATIQGAQPQHF
>TRBJ2-1|TRBV20-1|-|few
TGCAGTGCCACGGACTACAATGAGCAGTTCTTC
CSATDYNEQFF
>TRBJ2-3|TRBV29-1|-|-
TGCAGCGCCTACTCCTCTGGAATGCGAACAGATACGCAGTATTTT
CSAYSSGMRTDTQYF
>TRBJ2-7|TRBV7-2|TRBD2|few
TGTGCCAGCAGCACTCTAGCGGGAACCATGTACGAGCAGTACTTC
CASSTLAGTMYEQYF
>TRBJ2-5|TRBV12-3/TRBV12-4|-|-
TGTGCCAGCAGTCCTGGGACACCTCAAGAGACCCAGTACTTC
CASSPGTPQETQYF
>TRBJ2-1|TRBV9|-|-
TGTGCCAGCACCCGCAAGGAGGGCTCCTACAATGAGCAGTTCTTC
CASTRKEGSYNEQFF
>TRBJ2-1|TRBV19|-|many
TGTGCCAGTAGTCAGGGGCCCGGGGAGCAGTTCTTC
CASSQGPGEQFF
>TRBJ2-1|TRBV7-8|TRBD2|few
TGTGCCAGCAGCTCCTCGGGAGCGGGAGGGACAAATGAGCAGTTCTTC
CASSSSGAGGTNEQFF
>TRBJ2-2|TRBV7-2|-|many
TGTGCCAGCAGTTTTGTGGCCGGGGAGCTGTTTTTT
CASSFVAGELFF
>TRBJ2-4|TRBV6-2/TRBV6-3|TRBD1|-
TGTGCCAGCAGTTACTCGTTAAAAGGGACAGAGGGAAACATTCAGTACTTC
CASSYSLKGTEGNIQYF
>TRBJ1-5|TRBV11-2|-|many
TGTGCCAGCAGCTTTAAGTGGGATCAGCCCCAGCATTTT
CASSFKWDQPQHF